Following are 17 T cell receptor beta chains from one sample sequenced in a study of shared clonotypes between healthy human individuals. TCRdb's table, derived via immunoSEQ multiplex PCR, lists solely in-frame clones and lacks some. The sample lists roughly 1,600,000 clones, about 98.5% occurring once. What was sequenced was naive CD4+ T cells sorted from blood. Subset: CD45RA+ positively selected. Receptors originate from a man aged 25-40 years in good health.

This sequence joins TRBV19 and TRBJ2-7; 7 bases match TRBD2. This CDR3 region has 13 residues. V lost 4 bases and J lost 1; bases outside the gene matches: 1. CDR1 and CDR2 from the germline V gene are LNHDA and SQIVND (reference sequence). CDR3 bases: TGTGCCAGTAGTAGCGGGAGATCCTACGAGCAGTACTTC. As protein: CASSSGRSYEQYF.

V gene TRBV7-2 combines with J gene TRBJ1-5, with D unresolved. This CDR3 is 16 amino acids long. V shed 5 bases and J shed 1 base, with 15 bases lying between them. Germline V CDR1 and CDR2: SGHTA, FQGNSA. The CDR3 protein is CASSTVRILSNQPQHF. The CDR3 coding sequence is TGTGCCAGCAGCACCGTTCGGATTTTAAGCAATCAGCCCCAGCATTTT. Full variable domain (rest looked up from reference TRBV7-2 and TRBJ1-5): GAGVSQSPSNKVTEKGKDVELRCDPISGHTALYWYRQSLGQGLEFLIYFQGNSAPDKSGLPSDRFSAERTGGSVSTLTIQRTQQEDSAVYLCASSTVRILSNQPQHFGDGTRLSIL.

The J gene is TRBJ1-5, the V gene TRBV29-1; TRBD1 is a possible D gene (5 bases). The CDR3 is 13 residues long. Germline CDR1 reads SQVTM; CDR2 reads ANQGSEA. V lost 7 bases and J 6 bases, leaving 16 bases between the germline ends. The CDR3 DNA is TGCAGCGCCGGAGAACAGGTGGGTCAGCCCCAGCATTTT. It encodes CSAGEQVGQPQHF.

The genes are TRBV28 and TRBJ1-5, with TRBD1 as a possible D gene (5 bases). Looked up from germline, CDR1 is MDHEN and CDR2 is SYDVKM. Trimming removed 3 bases at V and 2 bases at J, with 14 bases between. The CDR3 totals 16 residues. The CDR3 reads CASSFGAGPGNQPQHF. The CDR3 nucleotides read TGTGCCAGCAGTTTTGGGGCAGGGCCCGGCAATCAGCCCCAGCATTTT.

Points on this clone: The sample carries other DNA sequences with the same CDR3. This chain joins TRBV7-3 and TRBJ1-1; D uncertain. The V gene lost 4 bases and the J gene lost 0 bases, with 6 bases spanning the gap. The CDR3 sequence is 13 residues long. Germline CDR1 and CDR2: SGHTA and FQGTGA. The chain's CDR3 is CASSSSMNTEAFF. The DNA of the CDR3 is TGTGCCAGCAGCTCGTCCATGAACACTGAAGCTTTCTTT.

Remarks on this clone: The same CDR3 is also encoded by other DNA sequences in this sample. The CDR3 loop is CASSSPSSGNTIYF. CDR3 in DNA: TGTGCCAGCAGCTCTCCGTCCTCTGGAAACACCATATATTTT. The rearrangement uses TRBV5-6 and TRBJ1-3; D not certain. Between the trimmed V and J ends, which lost 3 bases and 0 bases, there was a span of 7 bases. Germline V gene lookup returns CDR1 SGHDT and CDR2 YYEEEE. CDR3 length equals 14 residues.

This clone showed up just once. The V gene is TRBV10-1, the J gene TRBJ2-2, with unresolved D. The CDR3 is 14 residues long. The germline V gene has CDR1 WNHNN and CDR2 SYGVQD (reference sequence). Trimming pared 4 bases from V and 7 bases from J, leaving 13 bases between. For the CDR3, the DNA is TGCGCCAGCAGTGGGGCCCGTCCAAGCGGGGAGCTGTTTTTT. Amino acid sequence: CASSGARPSGELFF.

This chain links TRBV6-1 with TRBJ2-7, with D possibly being TRBD2 (6 bases). Trimming shortened V by 8 bases and J by 2 bases, and 19 bases separated the two germline ends. The CDR3 extends over 15 amino acids. The germline gives CDR1 MNHNS, CDR2 SASEGT. CDR3 nucleotides: TGTGCCAGCGGCCCGAATGGACTAAGGCCCTACGAGCAGTACTTC. This translates into CASGPNGLRPYEQYF.

The rearrangement uses TRBV21-1 and TRBJ2-1. TRBV21-1 is recorded as a pseudogene. The CDR3 has 17 amino acids. The CDR3 reads CASSDGLECRPYNEQFF. The CDR3 nucleotides are TGTGCCAGCAGCGATGGGCTGGAGTGTAGACCTTACAATGAGCAGTTCTTC.

The chain joins TRBV18 to TRBJ1-5; the D is unclear. The CDR3 spans 20 residues. CDR1 is KGHSH, CDR2 LQKENI, per germline. The V gene lost 1 base and the J gene lost 0 bases, with 22 bases spanning the gap. CDR3 region: CASSPRLIGGNTNSNQPQHF. CDR3 bases: TGTGCCAGCTCACCACGTTTGATAGGCGGGAATACCAATAGCAATCAGCCCCAGCATTTT.

The chain joins TRBV5-6 to TRBJ2-1, with TRBD2 matching 9 bases. This CDR3 spans 15 amino acids. The V gene end was trimmed by 2 bases and the J gene end by 4 bases; junction bases not matched to a gene: 4. The germline V gene encodes CDR1 SGHDT and CDR2 YYEEEE. Written as DNA, the CDR3 is TGTGCCAGCAGCTTCGATAGCGGGAGTTACAATGAGCAGTTCTTC. Protein sequence: CASSFDSGSYNEQFF.

This chain links TRBV2 with TRBJ2-1; TRBD1 might be the D (5 bases). Germline V gives CDR1 SNHLY, CDR2 FYNNEI. This CDR3 spans 14 amino acids. The V and J ends lost 11 bases and 4 bases respectively, with 18 bases between them. The CDR3 spells CAGRRDGFYNEQFF. CDR3 in DNA: TGTGCCGGTCGCAGGGATGGGTTTTACAATGAGCAGTTCTTC.

In regard to this clone: Other nucleotide sequences in the sample specify the same CDR3. This rearrangement joins TRBV27 to TRBJ2-7, with D perhaps matching TRBD2 (5 bases). CDR3 length equals 13 residues. Germline-derived CDR1 and CDR2 are MNHEY and SMNVEV (reference sequence). The ends were cut back, 3 bases at V and 1 base at J, with 7 bases in the middle. The CDR3 DNA reads TGTGCCAGCAGTTTGAGCGGTTCCTACGAGCAGTACTTC. Translation gives CASSLSGSYEQYF.

The V gene is TRBV5-8, the J gene TRBJ1-2; D is unclear. CDR3 size: 14 residues. Between the trimmed V and J ends, which lost 2 bases and 2 bases, there was a span of 10 bases. Germline V gives CDR1 SGHTS, CDR2 YDEGEE. The CDR3 is CASSLVGFNYGYTF. The CDR3 region has the DNA TGTGCCAGCAGCTTAGTAGGGTTCAACTATGGCTACACCTTC.

CDR3 nucleotides: TGCGCCAGCAGCCAAGTCCTGGGTGCAGATACGCAGTATTTT. Amino acid sequence: CASSQVLGADTQYF. This sequence joins TRBV4-1 and TRBJ2-3; D is unresolved. CDR3 size: 14 residues. V lost 1 base and J 4 bases, leaving 9 bases between the germline ends. From germline, CDR1 is MGHRA and CDR2 YSYEKL.

Note on this clone: Other DNA sequences from this sample encode an identical CDR3 as well. V and J are TRBV7-2 and TRBJ2-7; 7 nucleotides line up with TRBD2. This CDR3 region has 13 residues. V shed 5 bases and J 2 bases; nucleotides not matched to a gene: 3. Germline V gene lookup returns CDR1 SGHTA and CDR2 FQGNSA. The CDR3 spells CASSLGTTYEQYF. The CDR3 region has the DNA TGTGCCAGCAGCCTCGGGACTACCTACGAGCAGTACTTC.

The rearrangement links TRBV4-1 to TRBJ2-7; TRBD2 aligns across 8 bases. CDR1 is MGHRA, CDR2 YSYEKL, per germline. With 1 base clipped from V and 2 bases from J, the junction kept 16 bases outside the gene matches. This CDR3 is built from 19 residues. For the CDR3, the DNA is TGCGCCAGCAGCCAAGGAAGCTTACCCGGGACTAGAGCCACCTACGAGCAGTACTTC. Protein product: CASSQGSLPGTRATYEQYF.